This record looks at one T cell receptor beta chain sequence and its context. This sample was included in a study of CD8+ T cells in alopecia areata. Study-wide context: Patients in the treated group were given tofacitinib by mouth, 5 to 10 mg twice a day.

After isolation, RNA underwent reverse transcription to generate cDNA as the sequencing template. Using immunoSEQ multiplex PCR, the repertoire was profiled, and TCRdb retains in-frame clones only, with some absent. The sample holds about 97,000 clones, 41% seen once. The V and J ends lost 3 bases and 5 bases respectively, with 4 bases between them. CDR3 length equals 11 residues. Germline values: CDR1 MNHNY, CDR2 SVGAGI (reference sequence). What was sequenced was CD4+ T cells sorted from blood. The chain employs TRBV6-6 and TRBJ1-2; no clear D gene. This clonotype originated in a human donor with alopecia areata. The CDR3 nucleotides read TGTGCCAGCAGTTATCGGTATGGCTACACCTTC. This encodes CASSYRYGYTF.